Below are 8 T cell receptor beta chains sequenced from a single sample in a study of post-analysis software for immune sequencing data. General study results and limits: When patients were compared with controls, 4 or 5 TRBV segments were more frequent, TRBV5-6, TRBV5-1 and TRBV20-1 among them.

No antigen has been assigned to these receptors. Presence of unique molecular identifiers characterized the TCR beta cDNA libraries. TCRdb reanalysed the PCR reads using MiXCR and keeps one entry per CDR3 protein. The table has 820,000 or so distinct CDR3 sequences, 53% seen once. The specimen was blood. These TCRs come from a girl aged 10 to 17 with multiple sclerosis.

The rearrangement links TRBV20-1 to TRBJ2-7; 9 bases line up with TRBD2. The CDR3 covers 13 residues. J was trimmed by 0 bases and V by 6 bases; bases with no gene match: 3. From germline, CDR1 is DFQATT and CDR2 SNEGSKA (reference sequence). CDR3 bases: TGCAGTGCAGGACTAGCGAGCTCCTACGAGCAGTACTTC. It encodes CSAGLASSYEQYF.

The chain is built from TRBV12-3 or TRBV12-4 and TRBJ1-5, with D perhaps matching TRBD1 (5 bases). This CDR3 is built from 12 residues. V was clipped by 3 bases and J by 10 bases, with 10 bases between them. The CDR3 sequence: CASSFGGDPQHF. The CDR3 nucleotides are TGTGCCAGCAGTTTCGGAGGGGATCCCCAGCATTTT.

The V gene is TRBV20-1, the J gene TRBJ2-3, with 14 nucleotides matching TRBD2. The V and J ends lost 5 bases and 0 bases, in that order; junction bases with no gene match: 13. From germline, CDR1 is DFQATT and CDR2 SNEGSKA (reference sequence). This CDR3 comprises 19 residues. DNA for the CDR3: TGCAGTGCTGGTGGGCAGACTAGCGGGAGGGCCGGAAGCACAGATACGCAGTATTTT. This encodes CSAGGQTSGRAGSTDTQYF.

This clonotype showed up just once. CDR3 bases: TGCGCCAGCAGCCGGGGACTAGCGGACAGCGATGAGCAGTTCTTC. This translates into CASSRGLADSDEQFF. The chain recombines TRBV4-1 with TRBJ2-1; TRBD2 agrees at 11 bases. Germline V gene data show CDR1 as MGHRA and CDR2 as YSYEKL. This CDR3 contains 15 residues. The V and J ends lost 4 bases and 8 bases, in that order; junction bases with no gene match: 7.

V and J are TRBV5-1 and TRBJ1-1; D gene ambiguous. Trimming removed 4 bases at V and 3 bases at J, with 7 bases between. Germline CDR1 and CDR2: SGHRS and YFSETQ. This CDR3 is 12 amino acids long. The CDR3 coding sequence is TGCGCCAGCAGCCCGGGCTACACTGAAGCTTTCTTT. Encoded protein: CASSPGYTEAFF. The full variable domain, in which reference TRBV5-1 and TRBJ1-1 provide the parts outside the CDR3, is KAGVTQTPRYLIKTRGQQVTLSCSPISGHRSVSWYQQTPGQGLQFLFEYFSETQRNKGNFPGRFSGRQFSNSRSEMNVSTLELGDSALYLCASSPGYTEAFFGQGTRLTVV.

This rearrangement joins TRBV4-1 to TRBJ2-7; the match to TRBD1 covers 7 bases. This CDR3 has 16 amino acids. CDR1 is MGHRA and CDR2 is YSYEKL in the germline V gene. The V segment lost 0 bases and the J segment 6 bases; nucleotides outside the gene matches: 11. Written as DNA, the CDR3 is TGCGCCAGCAGCCAAGATCGCGAGACAGGGCAGGTCGAGCAGTACTTC. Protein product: CASSQDRETGQVEQYF.

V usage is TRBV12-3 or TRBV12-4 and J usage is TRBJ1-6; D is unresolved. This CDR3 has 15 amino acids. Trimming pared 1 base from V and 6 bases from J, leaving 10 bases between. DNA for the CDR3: TGTGCCAGCAGTTTAGTGAGTCTGAGTAATTCACCCCTCCACTTT. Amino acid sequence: CASSLVSLSNSPLHF.

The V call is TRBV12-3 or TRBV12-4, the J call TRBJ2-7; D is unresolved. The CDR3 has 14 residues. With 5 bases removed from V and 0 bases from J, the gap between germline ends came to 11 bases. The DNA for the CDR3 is TGTGCCAGCAGTGTGGACCGAAACTCCTACGAGCAGTACTTC. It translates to CASSVDRNSYEQYF.